A selection of T cell receptor beta chains follows, all from one sample in a study of shared clonotypes between healthy human individuals. This table comes from immunoSEQ multiplex PCR, and its TCRdb copy is limited to in-frame clones, with some not included. The repertoire has roughly 2,500,000 clones, approximately 93% of them found once; the top ten carry 0.36%. The material sequenced was naive CD4+ T cells from PBMCs. These receptors were taken from a man between 18 and 35 years old in good health. Some clones in this sample may be carry-over from other donors' samples. The CDR3 runs from the conserved cysteine through the conserved F or W. The order of the fields is J gene, V gene, clone size, D gene, CDR3 DNA, CDR3 protein. D genes are given only for firm matches. Expanded clones get a size class; other rows say once, few or many, or leave the size out.

J: TRBJ2-2; V: TRBV28; size: .; D: .; DNA: TGTGCCAGCAGTTTCAGGGTTAACACCGGGGAGCTGTTTTTT; CDR3: CASSFRVNTGELFF
J: TRBJ2-7; V: TRBV6-5; size: .; D: TRBD2; DNA: TGTGCCAGCAGTAGTATCCGGGACGGGGGGTACGAGCAGTACTTC; CDR3: CASSSIRDGGYEQYF
J: TRBJ2-7; V: TRBV6-5; size: .; D: .; DNA: TGTGCCAGCAGTTACGGGCGGGATAGGGGTTACGAGCAGTACTTC; CDR3: CASSYGRDRGYEQYF
J: TRBJ1-3; V: TRBV7-6; size: .; D: .; DNA: TGTGCCAGCAGCCCCGGCAGGGGTTCCATATATTTT; CDR3: CASSPGRGSIYF
J: TRBJ2-1; V: TRBV7-2; size: .; D: .; DNA: TGTGCCAGCAGTTCGGGACCCTTGAATGAGCAGTTCTTC; CDR3: CASSSGPLNEQFF
J: TRBJ2-7; V: TRBV6-5; size: once; D: .; DNA: TGTGCCAGCAGTTACGGGCCGGGATCAGGATACGAGCAGTACTTC; CDR3: CASSYGPGSGYEQYF
J: TRBJ2-5; V: TRBV5-4; size: .; D: .; DNA: TGTGCCAGCAGCTTGAACAGGGCCCCCGTGGGCCAGTACTTC; CDR3: CASSLNRAPVGQYF
J: TRBJ1-2; V: TRBV30; size: few; D: TRBD1; DNA: TGTGCCTGGAGTATTGGACAGGGGGCCCGGGGCTACACCTTC; CDR3: CAWSIGQGARGYTF
J: TRBJ2-5; V: TRBV9; size: .; D: TRBD1; DNA: TGTGCCAGCAGCGCCCGGACAGGACCACAAGAGACCCAGTACTTC; CDR3: CASSARTGPQETQYF
J: TRBJ2-2; V: TRBV7-3; size: .; D: TRBD2; DNA: TGTGCCAGCAGCTTACACGGGCTAGCGGGAGTTGGGACCGGGGAGCTGTTTTTT; CDR3: CASSLHGLAGVGTGELFF
J: TRBJ2-1; V: TRBV2; size: .; D: TRBD1; DNA: TGTGCCAGCAGGAAAGACAGGGTCCGCGGCAATGAGCAGTTCTTC; CDR3: CASRKDRVRGNEQFF
J: TRBJ2-5; V: TRBV5-4; size: .; D: TRBD2; DNA: TGTGCCAGCAGCTTGCTTGGGACTAGCGGTTCTCTGGAGACCCAGTACTTC; CDR3: CASSLLGTSGSLETQYF
J: TRBJ2-2; V: TRBV5-4; size: .; D: .; DNA: TGTGCCAGCAGCCCTTTGGGGCCCAGCACCGGGGAGCTGTTTTTT; CDR3: CASSPLGPSTGELFF
J: TRBJ1-1; V: TRBV2; size: .; D: .; DNA: TGTGCCAGCAGATGGCAGGGGATGAACACTGAAGCTTTCTTT; CDR3: CASRWQGMNTEAFF
J: TRBJ2-7; V: TRBV2; size: .; D: TRBD1; DNA: TGTGCCAGCACGGGACAGGGCGTCGAGCAGTACTTC; CDR3: CASTGQGVEQYF
J: TRBJ1-2; V: TRBV7-3; size: .; D: .; DNA: TGTGCCAGCAGCCCCCAAGGAGGGCCTGGGGGGGTAGGTGCTAACTATGGCTACACCTTC; CDR3: CASSPQGGPGGVGANYGYTF
J: TRBJ2-5; V: TRBV5-5; size: .; D: .; DNA: TGTGCCAGCAGCTTCATCCAGCAAGAGACCCAGTACTTC; CDR3: CASSFIQQETQYF
J: TRBJ2-3; V: TRBV5-4; size: .; D: TRBD2; DNA: TGTGCCAGCAGCTTAGCGGGAGGCGGGGATACGCAGTATTTT; CDR3: CASSLAGGGDTQYF
J: TRBJ1-4; V: TRBV2; size: .; D: .; DNA: TGTGCCAGCAGTGAGACTGATGGAGGGGATGGGGAAAAACTGTTTTTT; CDR3: CASSETDGGDGEKLFF
J: TRBJ2-3; V: TRBV9; size: .; D: TRBD2; DNA: TGTGCCAGCAGCGTAGCTAGCGGGAGGTCCGATACGCAGTATTTT; CDR3: CASSVASGRSDTQYF
J: TRBJ2-6; V: TRBV28; size: .; D: .; DNA: TGTGCCAGCAGTTTCGGACAGTCTGGGGCCAACGTCCTGACTTTC; CDR3: CASSFGQSGANVLTF
J: TRBJ2-7; V: TRBV5-1; size: .; D: TRBD1; DNA: TGCGCCAGCGGGGACAGCTCCTACGAGCAGTACTTC; CDR3: CASGDSSYEQYF